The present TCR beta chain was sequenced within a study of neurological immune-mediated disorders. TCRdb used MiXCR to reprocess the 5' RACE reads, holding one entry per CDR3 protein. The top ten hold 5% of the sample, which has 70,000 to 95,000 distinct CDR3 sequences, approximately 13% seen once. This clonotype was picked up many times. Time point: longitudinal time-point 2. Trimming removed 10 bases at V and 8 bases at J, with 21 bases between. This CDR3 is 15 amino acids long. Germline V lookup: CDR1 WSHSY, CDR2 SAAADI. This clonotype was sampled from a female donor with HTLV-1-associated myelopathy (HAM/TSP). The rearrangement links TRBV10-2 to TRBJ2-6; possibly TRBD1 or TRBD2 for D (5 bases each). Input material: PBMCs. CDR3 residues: CATHLPPGRTNVLTF. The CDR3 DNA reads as TGCGCCACCCACTTACCACCGGGACGTACCAACGTCCTGACTTTC.